The 8 T cell receptor beta chains below come from one sample, sequenced in a study of cytomegalovirus exposure and HLA in healthy donors. Use of 60 Vbeta and 13 Jbeta primers characterized the PCR. The table came from immunoSEQ multiplex PCR; TCRdb's copy has only in-frame clones and leaves some out. Of over 85,000 clones listed, around 8% are singletons. Sample: PBMCs. The receptor set was obtained from a man in his forties or fifties in good health and CMV-seronegative.

This clone has only a few counts. At one end the junction does not follow the germline gene, possibly because of a read error. The DNA of the CDR3 is TGCAGTGCTAGGTGGCGGGAGATCCAGTACTTC. Translation gives CSARWREIQYF. This chain joins TRBV20-1 and TRBJ2-5; 7 bases map to TRBD2. This CDR3 spans 11 amino acids. The germline V gene has CDR1 DFQATT and CDR2 SNEGSKA (reference sequence).

The gene calls are TRBV7-9 and TRBJ2-1; a possible D gene is TRBD2 (5 bases). This CDR3 region has 16 residues. Trimming removed 5 bases at V and 5 bases at J, with 19 bases between. CDR1 SEHNR and CDR2 FQNEAQ come from the germline V gene (reference sequence). As DNA, the CDR3 is TGTGCCAGCAGCCCTTTACCGACTACCCTTCACAATGAGCAGTTCTTC. Translating it yields CASSPLPTTLHNEQFF.

In this sample, this clone turned up a few times. This rearrangement joins TRBV19 to TRBJ2-1; 8 bases match TRBD2. This CDR3 has 14 amino acids. Trimming removed 7 bases from V and 7 bases from J; junction bases left unmatched: 9. Per germline, CDR1 LNHDA and CDR2 SQIVND (reference sequence). In DNA form, the CDR3 reads TGTGCCAGTACCTTCCGGACTAGCTTTAATGAGCAGTTCTTC. It codes for CASTFRTSFNEQFF.

This clone was observed a few times. The CDR3 sequence: CASRLTGAETQYF. DNA for the CDR3: TGTGCCAGCAGGCTCACAGGGGCAGAGACCCAGTACTTC. The V gene is TRBV27, the J gene TRBJ2-5, with 7 nucleotides matching TRBD1. Germline-derived CDR1 and CDR2 are MNHEY and SMNVEV (reference sequence). V dropped 6 bases and J dropped 4; count of bases not matched to a gene: 5. This CDR3 is built from 13 residues.

This clone occurred a few times. The junction departs from germline at one end; a sequencing error may be responsible. The gene calls are TRBV2 and TRBJ1-3, with D maybe TRBD1 (5 bases). The CDR3 extends over 13 amino acids. Germline loops: CDR1 SNHLY, CDR2 FYNNEI. CDR3 protein: CASTQTAGNIIYF. CDR3 in DNA: TGTGCCAGCACCCAGACAGCCGGAAACATCATATATTTT.

This clone was recorded a few times. The chain uses TRBV6-1 and TRBJ1-1; TRBD1 matches 10 bases. V gave up 9 bases and J gave up 6 bases; unmatched junction bases: 7. The CDR3 contains 13 residues. Germline V gives CDR1 MNHNS, CDR2 SASEGT. The CDR3 reads CASGTGVWAEAFF. The CDR3 DNA follows: TGTGCCAGTGGGACAGGGGTTTGGGCTGAAGCTTTCTTT.

The rearrangement links TRBV6-1 to TRBJ1-5, with a tentative D call TRBD1 (6 bases). CDR3 length: 15 residues. CDR1 MNHNS and CDR2 SASEGT come from the germline V gene. Deletions cut 5 bases from V and 7 bases from J, with 18 bases between. The CDR3 loop reads CASSFRRAGDQPQHF. The CDR3 DNA reads TGTGCCAGCAGTTTCCGACGCGCAGGGGACCAGCCCCAGCATTTT.

This clone appeared a few times. The CDR3 sequence is CASSLGIAGGHIADTQYF. CDR3 sequence (DNA): TGTGCCAGCAGCTTAGGGATAGCGGGGGGGCATATTGCAGATACGCAGTATTTT. V usage is TRBV11-2 and J usage is TRBJ2-3; 11 bases fit TRBD2. The V and J ends lost 1 base and 4 bases, in that order; junction bases with no gene match: 10. From germline, CDR1 is SGHAT and CDR2 FQNNGV. This CDR3 region has 18 residues.